Each of the 23 T cell receptor beta chains below was sequenced from the same sample in a study of CD8 T cells in Susac syndrome (dated by TCRdb to the late 2010s). Library generation was performed with the immunoSEQ multiplex PCR assay. RNA was extracted using the RNeasy kit, and about 0.45 to 1 microgram was reverse transcribed with random hexamers. TCRdb's own reprocessing of the public reads used fastp at Q25 and MiXCR and kept productive beta chains. Here each entry gathers all rows of one CDR3 protein and keeps the most common genes and DNA. The sample table contains over 150,000 distinct CDR3 sequences; only one count was recorded for roughly 94% of them. The top ten clones comprise 0.085% to 0.1% of the sample. Sequenced material: CD4+ T cells from PBMCs. These receptors came from a human donor with Susac syndrome.

The chain uses TRBV15 and TRBJ1-1; D not certain. The CDR3 loop spans 14 amino acids. Trimming shortened V by 0 bases and J by 5 bases, and 10 bases separated the two germline ends. Germline CDR1 and CDR2: LNHNV and YYDKDF (reference sequence). Written as DNA, the CDR3 is TGTGCCACCAGCAGAGATCGGAGAGTAACTGAAGCTTTCTTT. Residues: CATSRDRRVTEAFF.

The chain combines TRBV5-6 with TRBJ1-1; TRBD1 matches 7 bases. CDR1 and CDR2 from the germline V gene are SGHDT and YYEEEE. The CDR3 is 12 amino acids. V lost 2 bases, J lost 9 bases, and 4 bases stayed unmatched. The CDR3 spells CASSFTGAKAFF. The CDR3 nucleotides read TGTGCCAGCAGCTTCACAGGGGCAAAAGCTTTCTTT. The variable domain in full, with the rest retrieved from reference TRBV5-6 and TRBJ1-1, is DAGVTQSPTHLIKTRGQQVTLRCSPKSGHDTVSWYQQALGQGPQFIFQYYEEEERQRGNFPDRFSGHQFPNYSSELNVNALLLGDSALYLCASSFTGAKAFFGQGTRLTVV.

V usage is TRBV7-8 and J usage is TRBJ2-2; the D gene is possibly TRBD1 (6 bases). V gave up 5 bases and J gave up 3 bases, with 13 bases separating them. Germline CDR1 reads SGHVS; CDR2 reads FQNEAQ. CDR3 size: 15 residues. CDR3 sequence reads: CASSRGRGDTGELFF. The CDR3 DNA follows: TGTGCCAGCAGCAGAGGCAGGGGTGACACCGGGGAGCTGTTTTTT.

The rearrangement joins TRBV20-1 to TRBJ2-2; weak D call: TRBD2 (6 bases). CDR1 and CDR2 (germline): DFQATT, SNEGSKA (reference sequence). The CDR3 has 16 residues. Between the trimmed V and J ends, which lost 0 bases and 4 bases, there was a span of 15 bases. The CDR3 here is CSARDLVREATGELFF. As DNA, the CDR3 is TGCAGTGCTAGAGATCTCGTCAGGGAGGCCACCGGGGAGCTGTTTTTT.

V gene TRBV7-2 combines with J gene TRBJ1-5, with D unclear. V gave up 5 bases and J gave up 5 bases, with 7 bases separating them. The CDR3 is 12 residues long. The germline V gene encodes CDR1 SGHTA and CDR2 FQGNSA. DNA for the CDR3: TGTGCCAGCAGCACGCTTTATCAGCCCCAGCATTTT. Its translation is CASSTLYQPQHF. Full variable domain (outside the CDR3, taken from reference TRBV7-2 and TRBJ1-5): GAGVSQSPSNKVTEKGKDVELRCDPISGHTALYWYRQSLGQGLEFLIYFQGNSAPDKSGLPSDRFSAERTGGSVSTLTIQRTQQEDSAVYLCASSTLYQPQHFGDGTRLSIL.

The chain couples TRBV7-2 to TRBJ2-6; the match to TRBD1 covers 7 bases. Per germline, CDR1 SGHTA and CDR2 FQGNSA. The CDR3 has 18 amino acids. Losses at the gene ends were 5 bases for V and 0 bases for J; bases not matched to a gene: 10. The DNA for the CDR3 is TGTGCCAGCAGCGGACAGACAGGGATCAGCTCTGGGGCCAACGTCCTGACTTTC. As protein: CASSGQTGISSGANVLTF.

This clonotype has a single count. This chain links TRBV18 with TRBJ2-3; 10 bases are shared with TRBD2. V gave up 0 bases and J gave up 2 bases; unmatched junction bases: 5. The germline V gene encodes CDR1 KGHSH and CDR2 LQKENI. The CDR3 loop spans 17 amino acids. CDR3 nucleotide sequence: TGTGCCAGCTCACCACCAATACTAGCGGGGAACACAGATACGCAGTATTTT. Protein product: CASSPPILAGNTDTQYF.

CDR3 DNA sequence: TGTGCCTGGAATTACCAGGGGCGCGAGCAGTACTTC. Its translation: CAWNYQGREQYF. The rearrangement joins TRBV30 to TRBJ2-7, with D maybe TRBD1 (6 bases). CDR1 and CDR2 (germline): GTSNPN, SVGIG (reference sequence). Trimming took off 4 bases at V and 6 bases at J, with 13 bases between the two ends. The CDR3 runs to 12 residues.

The chain combines TRBV7-2 with TRBJ2-3; D perhaps matches TRBD2 (6 bases). The ends were cut back, 5 bases at V and 2 bases at J, with 20 bases in the middle. This CDR3 contains 17 residues. Germline V gene lookup returns CDR1 SGHTA and CDR2 FQGNSA. Here the CDR3 reads CASSPHWRDRFTDTQYF. CDR3 bases: TGTGCCAGCAGCCCGCACTGGCGGGACCGGTTCACAGATACGCAGTATTTT. The whole variable domain, filled in from reference TRBV7-2 and TRBJ2-3, reads GAGVSQSPSNKVTEKGKDVELRCDPISGHTALYWYRQSLGQGLEFLIYFQGNSAPDKSGLPSDRFSAERTGGSVSTLTIQRTQQEDSAVYLCASSPHWRDRFTDTQYFGPGTRLTVL.

The chain couples TRBV6-2 or TRBV6-3 to TRBJ1-1, with a weak D call TRBD1 (6 bases). The V end was cut by 2 bases, the J end by 1 base, with 11 bases between. CDR1 is MNHEY and CDR2 is SVGEGT in the germline V gene. This CDR3 has 15 amino acids. This CDR3 is CASSYEQGWNTEAFF. The CDR3 DNA reads as TGTGCCAGCAGTTACGAACAGGGTTGGAACACTGAAGCTTTCTTT.

Here the CDR3 reads CASNQGQGDEQFF. In nucleotides, the CDR3 is TGTGCCAGCAACCAAGGACAGGGGGATGAGCAGTTCTTC. V and J are TRBV5-4 and TRBJ2-1, with 10 bases matching TRBD1. The CDR3 consists of 13 residues. The germline gives CDR1 SGHNT, CDR2 YYREEE (reference sequence). V lost 6 bases, J lost 8 bases, and 5 bases stayed unmatched.

This chain links TRBV25-1 with TRBJ2-7; possibly TRBD1 or TRBD2 for D (5 bases each). Germline V gives CDR1 MGHDK, CDR2 SYGVNS. V dropped 2 bases and J dropped 3 bases, with 11 bases sitting between them. This CDR3 has 14 residues. CDR3 in DNA: TGTGCCAGCAGTGAAGGGGGTTCAGTCTACGAGCAGTACTTC. Encoded protein: CASSEGGSVYEQYF.

This sequence joins TRBV12-5 and TRBJ2-7; the D gene could be TRBD1 or TRBD2 (5 bases each). The CDR3 consists of 14 residues. Trimming took off 7 bases at V and 2 bases at J, with 15 bases between the two ends. Looked up from germline, CDR1 is LGHNT and CDR2 is FRNRAP. The CDR3 DNA is TGTGCTAGTGCCCTGGGGACGGCGCCCTACGAGCAGTACTTC. This encodes CASALGTAPYEQYF.

The chain links TRBV7-3 to TRBJ1-1; D is ambiguous. The CDR3 covers 15 residues. Trimming stripped 3 bases from V and 6 bases from J, with 17 bases between. The germline V gene has CDR1 SGHTA and CDR2 FQGTGA. CDR3 sequence: CASSLAGSGLAEAFF. DNA of the CDR3: TGTGCCAGCAGCTTGGCGGGAAGTGGGCTAGCTGAAGCTTTCTTT.

This clonotype was recorded only once. V is TRBV5-1 and J is TRBJ2-7; 10 nucleotides match TRBD2. This CDR3 comprises 15 residues. After removal of 4 bases from V and 0 bases from J, the junction contained 4 bases not matched to a gene. Germline-derived CDR1 and CDR2 are SGHRS and YFSETQ. The CDR3 here is CASSEGLASSYEQYF. CDR3 nucleotides: TGCGCCAGCAGCGAGGGACTAGCGTCCTCCTACGAGCAGTACTTC.

V is TRBV5-6 and J is TRBJ2-6; TRBD1 or TRBD2 may be the D gene (6 bases each). This CDR3 is built from 16 residues. From germline, CDR1 is SGHDT and CDR2 YYEEEE. The V and J ends lost 4 bases and 3 bases respectively, with 14 bases between them. CDR3 sequence reads: CASSLSGAGGANVLTF. DNA for the CDR3: TGTGCCAGCAGCCTCTCGGGGGCCGGTGGGGCCAACGTCCTGACTTTC.

This chain connects TRBV2 to TRBJ2-3; TRBD2 agrees at 12 bases. This CDR3 is 15 amino acids long. Germline V gene data show CDR1 as SNHLY and CDR2 as FYNNEI. J was trimmed by 4 bases and V by 4 bases; bases with no gene match: 3. DNA for the CDR3: TGTGCCAGCAGTGGACTAGCGGGAGACGCAGATACGCAGTATTTT. This gives the protein CASSGLAGDADTQYF.

This chain uses TRBV2 with TRBJ1-1, with D maybe TRBD1 (5 bases). With 2 bases removed from V and 4 bases from J, the gap between germline ends came to 11 bases. Germline CDR1 and CDR2: SNHLY and FYNNEI. The CDR3 consists of 14 residues. Here the CDR3 DNA reads TGTGCCAGCAGTGAACAGGGACGCACCACTGAAGCTTTCTTT. This codes for CASSEQGRTTEAFF.

The V gene is TRBV6-1, the J gene TRBJ2-4; possibly TRBD2 for D (6 bases). Per the germline V gene, CDR1 is MNHNS and CDR2 is SASEGT. The CDR3 consists of 16 residues. The V end was cut by 2 bases, the J end by 0 bases, with 11 bases between. The CDR3 bases are TGTGCCAGCAGTGAATTGGCGGGACTAGCCAAAAACATTCAGTACTTC. Protein product: CASSELAGLAKNIQYF.

V and J are TRBV18 and TRBJ1-6; D gene uncertain. From germline, CDR1 is KGHSH and CDR2 LQKENI. V was cut by 1 base and J by 10 bases, with 17 bases left in between. This CDR3 has 16 residues. CDR3 DNA sequence: TGTGCCAGCTCACCACGGGCAGGCGTGGATGCGTCACCCCTCCACTTT. It yields the protein CASSPRAGVDASPLHF.

This chain connects TRBV12-3 or TRBV12-4 to TRBJ1-5; no clear D gene. V was shortened by 1 base and J by 6 bases, with 4 bases between the two germline ends. The CDR3 is 12 residues long. The CDR3 loop reads CASSLGGQPQHF. For the CDR3, the DNA is TGTGCCAGCAGTTTAGGGGGTCAGCCCCAGCATTTT.

V and J are TRBV30 and TRBJ2-5; TRBD1 matches 9 bases. The CDR3 loop spans 14 amino acids. Germline V gene lookup returns CDR1 GTSNPN and CDR2 SVGIG (reference sequence). The V segment lost 2 bases and the J segment 5 bases; nucleotides outside the gene matches: 6. CDR3 sequence (DNA): TGTGCCTGGAGTTTTACAGGGGGCCACGAGACCCAGTACTTC. Amino acid sequence: CAWSFTGGHETQYF.

The V gene is TRBV2, the J gene TRBJ1-2, with D maybe TRBD1 (6 bases). Germline loops: CDR1 SNHLY, CDR2 FYNNEI. The CDR3 runs 16 residues. Trimming stripped 4 bases from V and 7 bases from J, with 22 bases between. Here the CDR3 reads CASSAYSGTSPGGYTF. Here the CDR3 DNA reads TGTGCCAGCAGTGCATATTCCGGGACATCACCCGGTGGCTACACCTTC.